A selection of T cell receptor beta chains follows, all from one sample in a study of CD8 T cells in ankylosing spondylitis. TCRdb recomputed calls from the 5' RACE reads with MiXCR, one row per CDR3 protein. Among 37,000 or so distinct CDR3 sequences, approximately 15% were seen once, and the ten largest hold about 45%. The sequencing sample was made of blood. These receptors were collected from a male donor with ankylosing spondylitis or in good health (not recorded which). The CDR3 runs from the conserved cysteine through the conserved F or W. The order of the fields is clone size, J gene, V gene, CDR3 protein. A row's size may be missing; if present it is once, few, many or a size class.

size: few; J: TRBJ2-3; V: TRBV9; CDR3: CASSATGLAGGTDTQYF
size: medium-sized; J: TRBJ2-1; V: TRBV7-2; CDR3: CASSSPGQVTNNNEQFF
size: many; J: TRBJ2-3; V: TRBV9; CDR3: CASSGLRGTQYF
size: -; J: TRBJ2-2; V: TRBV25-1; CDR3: CASSGIPGQGSTGELFF
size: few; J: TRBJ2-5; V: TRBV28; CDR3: CASSLELGGEKTQYF
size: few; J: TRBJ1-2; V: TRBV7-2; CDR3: CASSQSRGASYGYTF
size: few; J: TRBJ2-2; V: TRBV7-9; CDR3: CASRRDRTGELFF
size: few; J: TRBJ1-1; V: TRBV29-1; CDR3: CSVTGVKAEAFF
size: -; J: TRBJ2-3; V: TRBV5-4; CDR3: CASSGQGAEDTQYF
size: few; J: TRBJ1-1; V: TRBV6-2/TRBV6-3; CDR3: CASSDRGRGNTEAFF
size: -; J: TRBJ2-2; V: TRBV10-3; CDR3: CAISESGGVGPGELFF
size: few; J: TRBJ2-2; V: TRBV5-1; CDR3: CASSSARGPNTGELFF
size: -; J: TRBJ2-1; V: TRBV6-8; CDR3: CASRYRARGINEQFF
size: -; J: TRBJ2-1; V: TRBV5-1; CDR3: CASSRTSGNYEQFF
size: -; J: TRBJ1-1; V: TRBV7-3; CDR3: CASSLEGARTEAFF
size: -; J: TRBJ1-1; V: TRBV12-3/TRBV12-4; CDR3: CASSLGASAEAFF
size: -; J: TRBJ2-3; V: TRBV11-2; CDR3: CASSFGSWADTQYF
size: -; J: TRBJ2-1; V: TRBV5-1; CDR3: CASSLFPSSYNEQFF
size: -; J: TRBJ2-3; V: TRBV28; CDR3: CASSTRAGTDTQYF
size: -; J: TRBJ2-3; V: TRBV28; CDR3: CASSFPALETQYF
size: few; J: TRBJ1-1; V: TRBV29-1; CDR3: CSTTGLANTEAFF
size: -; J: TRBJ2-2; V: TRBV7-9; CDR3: CASSEKGSPSLGTGELFF
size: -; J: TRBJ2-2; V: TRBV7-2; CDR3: CASSLDRGYTGELFF
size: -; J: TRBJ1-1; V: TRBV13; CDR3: CASSSRPSLNTEAFF
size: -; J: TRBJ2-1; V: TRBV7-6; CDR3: CASSTTGTGMEQFF
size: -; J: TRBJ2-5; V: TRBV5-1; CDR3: CASSLEASRETQYF
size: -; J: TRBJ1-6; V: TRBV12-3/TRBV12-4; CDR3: CASSFGLSSPLHF
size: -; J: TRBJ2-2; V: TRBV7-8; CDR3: CASSIAGGVDTGELFF
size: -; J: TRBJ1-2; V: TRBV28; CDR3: CASSPPYVAVYGYTF
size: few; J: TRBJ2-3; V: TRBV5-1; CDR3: CASSPGLRTDTQYF
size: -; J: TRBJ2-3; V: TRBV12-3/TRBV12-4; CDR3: CASSPPGYVDTQYF
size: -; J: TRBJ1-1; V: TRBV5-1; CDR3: CASSSVGAGQGNTEAFF
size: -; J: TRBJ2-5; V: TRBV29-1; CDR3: CSVAIEDRNLDQETQYF
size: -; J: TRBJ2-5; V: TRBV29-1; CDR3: CSTRTGGETQYF
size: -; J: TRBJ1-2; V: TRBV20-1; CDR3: CSASPGAGYTF
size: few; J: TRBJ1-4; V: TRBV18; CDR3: CASSPMGQGAEKLFF
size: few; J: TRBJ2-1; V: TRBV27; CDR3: CASVSGEQFF
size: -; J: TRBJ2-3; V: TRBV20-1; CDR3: CSAPLTYPPDTQYF
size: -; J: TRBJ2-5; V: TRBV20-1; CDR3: CSARRTGRETQYF
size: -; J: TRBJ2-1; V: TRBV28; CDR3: CASSRRYNEQFF
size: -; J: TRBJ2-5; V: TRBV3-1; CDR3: CASSRQGEQETQYF
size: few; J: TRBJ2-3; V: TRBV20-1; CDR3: CSATRGGFGDTQYF
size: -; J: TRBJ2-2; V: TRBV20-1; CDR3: CSARPSGAFYTGELFF
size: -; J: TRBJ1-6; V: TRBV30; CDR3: CACGRGKNSPLHF
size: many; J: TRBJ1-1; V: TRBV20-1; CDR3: CSASTARGRTEAFF
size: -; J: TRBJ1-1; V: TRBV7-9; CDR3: CASSLGQKNTEAFF
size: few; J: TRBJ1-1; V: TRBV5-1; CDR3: CASSFGLLRSTEAFF
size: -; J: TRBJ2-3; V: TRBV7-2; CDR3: CASSRLAGSDTQYF
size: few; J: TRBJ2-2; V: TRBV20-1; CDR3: CSASIRGTGELFF
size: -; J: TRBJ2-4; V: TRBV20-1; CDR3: CSAGDRVKNIQYF
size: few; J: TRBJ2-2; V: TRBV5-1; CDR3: CASSLASLNAGELFF
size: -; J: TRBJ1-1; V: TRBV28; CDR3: CASSLRTGRATEAFF
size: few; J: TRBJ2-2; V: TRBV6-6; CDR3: CASNRGDLSTGELFF
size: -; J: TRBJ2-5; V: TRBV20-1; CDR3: CSATSGGALETQYF
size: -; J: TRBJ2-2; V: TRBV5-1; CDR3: CASSLDGELFF
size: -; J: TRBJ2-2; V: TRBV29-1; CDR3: CSVEGTGRTGELFF
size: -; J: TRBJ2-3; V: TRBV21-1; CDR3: CAIGRQGRNTQYF
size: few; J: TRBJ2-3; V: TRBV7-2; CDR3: CASSLGRNTDTQYF
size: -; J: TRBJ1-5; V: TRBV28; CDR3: CASSHGGYSNQPQHF
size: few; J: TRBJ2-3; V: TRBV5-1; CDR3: CASSPGLAGAQPHTDTQYF